Listed below are T cell receptor beta chains from one sample, sequenced in a study of shared clonotypes between healthy human individuals. Clones were read by immunoSEQ multiplex PCR, and TCRdb kept only the in-frame ones, dropping some. The sample has about 480,000 clones; 75% to 85% are singletons. Sequenced: PBMCs. The receptors were sampled from a woman in her thirties or forties in good health. Some clones in this sample may be carry-over from other donors' samples. Each CDR3 is given with its conserved first and last residue. Fields, in order: D gene, J gene, V gene, clone size, CDR3 protein, CDR3 DNA. A D gene is named only where the DNA matches it firmly. Only some rows state a clone size, as once, few, many or a class for expanded clones.

TRBD1,TRBJ2-7,TRBV2,.,CASTEGAPDYEQYF,TGTGCCAGCACAGAGGGGGCTCCCGACTACGAGCAGTACTTC
.,TRBJ2-1,TRBV7-9,.,CASSLVGGPYNEQFF,TGTGCCAGCAGCTTAGTCGGGGGTCCCTACAATGAGCAGTTCTTC
.,TRBJ2-7,TRBV4-3,.,CASSQGPGQNYEQYF,TGCGCCAGCAGCCAAGGGCCAGGACAGAACTACGAGCAGTACTTC
TRBD1,TRBJ1-5,TRBV28,.,CASSSDRGRTYSNQPQHF,TGTGCCAGCAGTAGCGACAGGGGACGAACCTATAGCAATCAGCCCCAGCATTTT
.,TRBJ2-5,TRBV18,.,CASSPANARQVGVQETQYF,TGTGCCAGCTCACCCGCTAACGCGCGACAGGTTGGGGTACAAGAGACCCAGTACTTC
.,TRBJ1-3,TRBV11-2,.,CASEGIQGTIYF,TGTGCCAGCGAGGGCATTCAAGGCACCATATATTTT
.,TRBJ1-2,TRBV4-2,many,CASSREHYGYTF,TGTGCCAGCTCGCGGGAACACTATGGCTACACCTTC
TRBD1,TRBJ1-4,TRBV2,.,CATAQQGNSEKLFF,TGTGCCACGGCCCAACAGGGGAATAGTGAAAAACTGTTTTTT
TRBD1,TRBJ1-2,TRBV2,.,CASSGDRAAVGYTF,TGTGCCAGCAGCGGGGACAGGGCGGCAGTCGGCTACACCTTC
.,TRBJ1-1,TRBV7-9,once,CASSWNQNTEAFF,TGTGCCAGCAGCTGGAACCAGAACACTGAAGCTTTCTTT
.,TRBJ1-4,TRBV5-1,.,CASSARGTGYEKLFF,TGCGCCAGCAGCGCCCGGGGCACAGGGTACGAAAAACTGTTTTTT
TRBD2,TRBJ2-3,TRBV4-1,.,CASSESLGLAGEDTQYF,TGCGCCAGCAGCGAAAGCCTGGGACTAGCGGGAGAAGATACGCAGTATTTT
.,TRBJ2-7,TRBV4-1,.,CASSQAGIMTYEQYF,TGCGCCAGCAGCCAAGCCGGGATCATGACCTACGAGCAGTACTTC
TRBD2,TRBJ2-3,TRBV27,.,CASSTSSWLAEDTQYF,TGTGCCAGCAGTACCTCGTCGTGGCTAGCGGAGGATACGCAGTATTTT
.,TRBJ2-5,TRBV7-7,many,CASSLGLLPRTQYF,TGTGCCAGCAGCTTGGGGCTCCTGCCGCGGACCCAGTACTTC
.,TRBJ2-2,TRBV27,.,CASSLRGSNTGELFF,TGTGCCAGCAGTTTAAGGGGGTCTAACACCGGGGAGCTGTTTTTT
.,TRBJ1-3,TRBV5-1,.,CASSPDVRGNTIYF,TGCGCCAGCAGCCCGGATGTGAGGGGTAACACCATATATTTT
.,TRBJ2-7,TRBV7-2,once,CASSVGGGGFEGEQYF,TGTGCCAGCAGCGTGGGGGGCGGCGGGTTCGAGGGAGAGCAGTACTTC
.,TRBJ1-3,TRBV7-2,once,CASSLDSGGRGNTIYF,TGTGCCAGCAGCTTAGATTCCGGAGGGAGGGGAAACACCATATATTTT
TRBD1,TRBJ1-4,TRBV9,.,CASSVDQGARNEKLFF,TGTGCCAGCAGCGTCGATCAGGGGGCGCGGAATGAAAAACTGTTTTTT
.,TRBJ2-1,TRBV6-4,many,CASSAGPEVDEQFF,TGTGCCAGCAGCGCGGGTCCTGAGGTGGATGAGCAGTTCTTC
TRBD2,TRBJ2-3,TRBV7-9,.,CASSLRLAGPPPDTQYF,TGTGCCAGCAGCTTAAGGCTAGCGGGACCCCCCCCAGATACGCAGTATTTT
.,TRBJ2-5,TRBV5-4,.,CASSLRETQYF,TGTGCCAGCAGCTTGCGAGAGACCCAGTACTTC
TRBD2,TRBJ2-7,TRBV27,.,CASSESTSGSTEQYF,TGTGCCAGCAGTGAATCGACTAGCGGGAGTACCGAGCAGTACTTC
.,TRBJ2-7,TRBV5-6,.,CASSLGDYEQYF,TGTGCCAGCAGCTTGGGAGATTACGAGCAGTACTTC
TRBD1,TRBJ1-4,TRBV5-1,.,CASSPTGVDEKLFF,TGCGCCAGCAGCCCGACAGGGGTGGATGAAAAACTGTTTTTT
TRBD1,TRBJ2-7,TRBV15,few,CATSRDGQGSDEQYF,TGTGCCACCAGCAGAGATGGACAGGGGAGTGACGAGCAGTACTTC
.,TRBJ1-4,TRBV10-2,.,CASSDWQEGKLFF,TGCGCCAGCAGTGATTGGCAAGAAGGAAAACTGTTTTTT
.,TRBJ1-2,TRBV5-6,.,CASSPILGYGYTF,TGTGCCAGCAGCCCCATTCTTGGATATGGCTACACCTTC
.,TRBJ2-7,TRBV15,.,CATSRDLGFYEQYF,TGTGCCACCAGCAGAGATTTGGGTTTCTACGAGCAGTACTTC
.,TRBJ2-5,TRBV5-8,few,CASRLLAQETQYF,TGTGCCAGCAGGCTTCTGGCCCAAGAGACCCAGTACTTC
.,TRBJ1-5,TRBV19,.,CASSIPGGSNQPQHF,TGTGCCAGTAGTATTCCTGGGGGTAGCAATCAGCCCCAGCATTTT
.,TRBJ2-2,TRBV9,.,CASSWQGGGTGELFF,TGTGCCAGCAGCTGGCAGGGGGGCGGTACCGGGGAGCTGTTTTTT
.,TRBJ2-7,TRBV27,.,CASSTVPRGNEQYF,TGTGCCAGCTCAACCGTCCCCAGGGGCAACGAGCAGTACTTC
.,TRBJ2-7,TRBV19,few,CASSRAGPYEQYF,TGTGCCAGTAGTAGAGCTGGGCCCTACGAGCAGTACTTC
.,TRBJ2-1,TRBV6-5,.,CASSYMAASYNEQFF,TGTGCCAGCAGTTACATGGCGGCATCCTACAATGAGCAGTTCTTC
.,TRBJ2-2,TRBV29-1,.,CSVSGVPNTGELFF,TGCAGCGTTTCCGGGGTCCCGAACACCGGGGAGCTGTTTTTT
.,TRBJ2-1,TRBV6-6,.,CASSYRPVSDEQFF,TGTGCCAGCAGTTACCGGCCCGTTTCGGATGAGCAGTTCTTC
.,TRBJ2-1,TRBV9,once,CASSGLSRRGNEQFF,TGTGCCAGCAGCGGCCTGTCCCGGAGAGGCAATGAGCAGTTCTTC
TRBD2,TRBJ2-1,TRBV19,.,CASSTHGLAGAYNEQFF,TGTGCCAGTAGTACCCACGGACTAGCGGGAGCCTACAATGAGCAGTTCTTC
.,TRBJ2-7,TRBV4-3,.,CASSQEILSVEQYF,TGCGCCAGCAGCCAAGAGATTCTGTCCGTCGAGCAGTACTTC
.,TRBJ1-1,TRBV19,few,CASSDRTTDEAFF,TGTGCCAGTAGTGACAGGACGACTGATGAAGCTTTCTTT
TRBD2,TRBJ2-7,TRBV19,.,CASSPGTSAYEQYF,TGTGCCAGTAGTCCAGGGACTAGCGCCTACGAGCAGTACTTC
.,TRBJ2-1,TRBV5-1,few,CASSLGQHREQFF,TGCGCCAGCAGCTTGGGACAGCATCGGGAGCAGTTCTTC
TRBD1,TRBJ2-2,TRBV7-9,.,CASSHRDSNTGELFF,TGTGCCAGCAGCCACCGGGACAGTAACACCGGGGAGCTGTTTTTT
TRBD1,TRBJ1-3,TRBV6-4,.,CASSQGAGGNTIYF,TGTGCCAGCAGTCAGGGGGCAGGTGGAAACACCATATATTTT
TRBD2,TRBJ2-1,TRBV29-1,.,CSVEDGVGRHEQFF,TGCAGCGTTGAAGATGGTGTCGGGAGGCATGAGCAGTTCTTC
.,TRBJ1-4,TRBV30,few,CAWSPIPTGRVEKLFF,TGTGCCTGGAGCCCGATACCGACGGGCAGGGTTGAAAAACTGTTTTTT
.,TRBJ2-1,TRBV5-1,.,CASSLGPGTETEQFF,TGCGCCAGCAGCTTGGGGCCGGGAACAGAGACTGAGCAGTTCTTC
.,TRBJ1-1,TRBV19,once,CASSMSGPNTEAFF,TGTGCCAGTAGTATGTCGGGCCCGAACACTGAAGCTTTCTTT
.,TRBJ2-1,TRBV13,.,CASSLGRRLPDEQFF,TGTGCCAGCAGCTTAGGCCGAAGGCTACCGGATGAGCAGTTCTTC
.,TRBJ2-1,TRBV4-1,.,CASSHPFIGGEQFF,TGCGCCAGCAGCCACCCCTTTATCGGCGGTGAGCAGTTCTTC
.,TRBJ2-7,TRBV7-2,.,CASSRDRSYEQYF,TGTGCCAGCAGCCGGGATAGATCCTACGAGCAGTACTTC
.,TRBJ2-5,TRBV6-1,.,CASSREPTQETQYF,TGTGCCAGCAGTCGGGAGCCGACTCAAGAGACCCAGTACTTC
.,TRBJ2-6,TRBV27,.,CASSPGPTSGANVLTF,TGTGCCAGCAGTCCGGGACCTACCTCTGGGGCCAACGTCCTGACTTTC
.,TRBJ1-5,TRBV4-2,.,CASSQEVGGEQPQHF,TGTGCCAGCAGCCAAGAGGTGGGGGGGGAGCAGCCCCAGCATTTT
.,TRBJ1-4,TRBV5-1,.,CASRGRSEKLFF,TGCGCCAGCAGAGGGCGGAGTGAAAAACTGTTTTTT